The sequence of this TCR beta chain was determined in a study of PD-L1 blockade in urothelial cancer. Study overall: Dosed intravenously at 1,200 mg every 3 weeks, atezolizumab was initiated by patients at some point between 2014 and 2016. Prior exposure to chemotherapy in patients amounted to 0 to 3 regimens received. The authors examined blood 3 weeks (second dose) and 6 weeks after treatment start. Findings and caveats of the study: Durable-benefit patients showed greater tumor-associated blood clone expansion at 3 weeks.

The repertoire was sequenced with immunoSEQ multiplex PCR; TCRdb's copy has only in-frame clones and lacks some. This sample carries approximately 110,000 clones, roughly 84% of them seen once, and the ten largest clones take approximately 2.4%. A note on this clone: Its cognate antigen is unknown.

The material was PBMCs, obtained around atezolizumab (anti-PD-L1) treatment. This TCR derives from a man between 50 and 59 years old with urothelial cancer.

Here the CDR3 DNA reads TGTGCCAGCAGTTTAGGGGGGGCCTCTACCTATGGCTACACCTTC. It codes for CASSLGGASTYGYTF. This chain connects TRBV28 to TRBJ1-2; TRBD1 might be the D (6 bases). The CDR3 spans 15 residues. V lost 2 bases and J lost 4, with 14 bases in between. CDR1 is MDHEN, CDR2 SYDVKM, per germline.